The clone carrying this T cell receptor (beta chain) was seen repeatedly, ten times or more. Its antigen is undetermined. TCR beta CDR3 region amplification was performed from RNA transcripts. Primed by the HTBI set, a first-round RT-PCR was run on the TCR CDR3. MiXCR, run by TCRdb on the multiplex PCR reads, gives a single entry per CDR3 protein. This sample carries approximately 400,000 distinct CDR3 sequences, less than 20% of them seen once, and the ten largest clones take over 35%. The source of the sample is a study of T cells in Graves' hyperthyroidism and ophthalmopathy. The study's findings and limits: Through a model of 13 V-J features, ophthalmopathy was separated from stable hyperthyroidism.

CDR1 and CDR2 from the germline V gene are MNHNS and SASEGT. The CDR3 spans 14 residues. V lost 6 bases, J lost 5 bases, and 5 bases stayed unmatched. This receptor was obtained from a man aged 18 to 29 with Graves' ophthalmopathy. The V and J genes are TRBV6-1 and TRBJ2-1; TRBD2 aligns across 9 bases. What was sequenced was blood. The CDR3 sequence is CASRSLAGNNEQFF. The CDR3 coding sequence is TGTGCCAGCAGAAGCCTAGCGGGAAACAATGAGCAGTTCTTC.